These 25 T cell receptor beta chains were sequenced from one sample in a study of blood T cell repertoires in COVID-19. TCRdb keeps only in-frame clones here, not all; method: immunoSEQ multiplex PCR. This table has tens of thousands of clones, approximately 85% appearing once. Input material: peripheral blood. These receptor sequences come from a man older than 75 with acute or convalescent COVID-19.

The chain uses TRBV30 and TRBJ1-2, with 7 bases fitting TRBD1. Germline-derived CDR1 and CDR2 are GTSNPN and SVGIG (reference sequence). This CDR3 is 14 amino acids long. J gave up 6 bases and V 5 bases, and 12 bases lay outside the gene matches. The CDR3 sequence: CAWARAGRGDGYTF. In DNA, the CDR3 is TGTGCCTGGGCGAGGGCGGGCAGGGGGGATGGCTACACCTTC.

The V call is TRBV24-1, the J call TRBJ2-3; 10 nucleotides line up with TRBD1. V was clipped by 3 bases and J by 3 bases; unmatched bases: 8. The CDR3 contains 17 residues. CDR1 and CDR2 (germline): KGHDR, SFDVKD. The CDR3 sequence is CATSDPRQGAKTDTQYF. The CDR3 region has the DNA TGTGCCACCAGTGATCCTAGACAGGGGGCGAAGACAGATACGCAGTATTTT.

CDR3 region: CASSLASGRQGGEQFF. CDR3 DNA sequence: TGTGCCAGCAGCTTAGCTAGCGGGAGGCAAGGTGGTGAGCAGTTCTTC. The rearrangement links TRBV7-2 to TRBJ2-1; the match to TRBD2 covers 10 bases. This CDR3 spans 16 amino acids. Unmatched junction bases numbered 8, after V lost 0 bases and J lost 9 bases. Looked up from germline, CDR1 is SGHTA and CDR2 is FQGNSA.

The chain combines TRBV6-5 with TRBJ1-1, with TRBD1 matching over 7 bases. Germline CDR1 is MNHEY and CDR2 is SVGAGI. Trimming cost V 7 bases and J 1 base; bases outside gene matches: 3. CDR3 size: 13 residues. The CDR3 bases are TGTGCCAGCACCCGGACAGGGAACACTGAAGCTTTCTTT. Encoded protein: CASTRTGNTEAFF.

The rearrangement links TRBV5-5 to TRBJ2-7; D is unresolved. The germline V and J ends were trimmed by 3 bases and 6 bases, with 16 bases remaining between them. This CDR3 comprises 14 residues. The germline gives CDR1 SGHKS, CDR2 YYEKEE (reference sequence). The DNA for the CDR3 is TGTGCCAGCAGCTCGGCCCCGTTGTCGGGCGAGCAGTACTTC. Residues: CASSSAPLSGEQYF.

The chain is built from TRBV2 and TRBJ1-2; D remains unclear. V was clipped by 4 bases and J by 3 bases, with 9 bases between them. The CDR3 is 13 amino acids. Per germline, CDR1 SNHLY and CDR2 FYNNEI. The CDR3 DNA follows: TGTGCCAGCAGTGTCCAGGTGGACTATGGCTACACCTTC. This translates into CASSVQVDYGYTF.

The rearrangement links TRBV19 to TRBJ1-5; a weak D match, TRBD1 (5 bases). The CDR3 spans 15 residues. Germline lookup yields CDR1 LNHDA and CDR2 SQIVND (reference sequence). The V end was cut by 5 bases, the J end by 3 bases, with 14 bases between. CDR3 loop: CASSRGGDFNQPQHF. The CDR3 region has the DNA TGTGCCAGTAGTCGAGGAGGGGACTTCAATCAGCCCCAGCATTTT.

A single count supports this clone. The V and J genes are TRBV4-2 and TRBJ2-2, with 9 bases that match TRBD2. V dropped 8 bases and J dropped 7; count of bases not matched to a gene: 8. Looked up from germline, CDR1 is LGHNA and CDR2 is YNFKEQ. CDR3 length: 14 residues. CDR3 sequence reads: CASRSGSQIGELFF. Written as DNA, the CDR3 is TGTGCCAGCCGTAGCGGGAGCCAGATCGGGGAGCTGTTTTTT.

This clone has only one observation. The gene calls are TRBV24-1 and TRBJ2-1, with a tentative D call TRBD2 (5 bases). The CDR3 is made up of 15 amino acids. The germline V gene encodes CDR1 KGHDR and CDR2 SFDVKD. V gave up 7 bases and J gave up 0 bases, with 12 bases separating them. Here the CDR3 DNA reads TGTGCCACCAGCTTTAGCGCTTACTCCTACAATGAGCAGTTCTTC. This sequence encodes CATSFSAYSYNEQFF.

The V gene is TRBV10-3, the J gene TRBJ1-1; D perhaps matches TRBD1 (5 bases). The CDR3 runs 14 residues. Germline V lookup: CDR1 ENHRY, CDR2 SYGVKD. V lost 4 bases and J lost 4, with 13 bases in between. The CDR3 sequence is CAISGSAGSTEAFF. The CDR3 DNA follows: TGTGCCATCAGTGGCTCGGCAGGGTCCACTGAAGCTTTCTTT.

The chain employs TRBV29-1 and TRBJ1-5; D is perhaps TRBD1 (6 bases). The V gene lost 6 bases and the J gene lost 1 base, with 13 bases spanning the gap. The CDR3 consists of 14 residues. Germline V gene sequence: CDR1 SQVTM, CDR2 ANQGSEA. This CDR3 is CSVRLGQSNQPQHF. The CDR3 DNA reads TGCAGCGTAAGACTCGGACAGAGCAATCAGCCCCAGCATTTT. Supplemented by reference TRBV29-1 and TRBJ1-5, the full variable domain reads SAVISQKPSRDICQRGTSLTIQCQVDSQVTMMFWYRQQPGQSLTLIATANQGSEATYESGFVIDKFPISRPNLTFSTLTVSNMSPEDSSIYLCSVRLGQSNQPQHFGDGTRLSIL.

This chain joins TRBV7-2 and TRBJ2-2; no reliable D call. Per germline, CDR1 SGHTA and CDR2 FQGNSA. With 2 bases removed from V and 1 base from J, the gap between germline ends came to 5 bases. CDR3 length: 14 amino acids. The chain's CDR3 is CASSLNRNTGELFF. The CDR3 region has the DNA TGTGCCAGCAGCTTAAACAGGAACACCGGGGAGCTGTTTTTT.

The rearrangement uses TRBV4-1 and TRBJ1-1; D gene unclear. The V gene lost 4 bases and the J gene lost 3 bases, with 3 bases spanning the gap. The CDR3 runs to 11 residues. CDR1 is MGHRA, CDR2 YSYEKL, per germline. CDR3 amino acids: CASSLYTEAFF. CDR3 nucleotide sequence: TGCGCCAGCAGCCTATACACTGAAGCTTTCTTT.

This chain links TRBV7-9 with TRBJ2-3, with D perhaps TRBD2 (6 bases). This CDR3 is built from 14 residues. Germline V lookup: CDR1 SEHNR, CDR2 FQNEAQ (reference sequence). V lost 4 bases, J lost 6 bases, and 14 bases lay in between. The CDR3 DNA reads TGTGCCAGCAGCTCCCCTACTAGCCCGGATACGCAGTATTTT. Translating it yields CASSSPTSPDTQYF.

The V gene is TRBV11-2, the J gene TRBJ2-5, with TRBD2 as a possible D gene (7 bases). V lost 3 bases to trimming and J lost 4 bases, with 15 bases between them. In germline, CDR1 is SGHAT, CDR2 FQNNGV. CDR3 length equals 15 residues. Written as DNA, the CDR3 is TGTGCCAGCAGCTTCCAAAGGGGGGGGGTAGAGACCCAGTACTTC. Protein product: CASSFQRGGVETQYF.

V gene TRBV25-1 combines with J gene TRBJ1-1; 8 nucleotides agree with TRBD1. Germline lookup yields CDR1 MGHDK and CDR2 SYGVNS. The CDR3 runs 17 residues. V shed 3 bases, J shed 0 bases, and the junction held 9 bases outside the gene matches. Written as DNA, the CDR3 is TGTGCCAGCAGTGAGCTCGGGCAGGGGGCCTTGAACACTGAAGCTTTCTTT. Protein sequence: CASSELGQGALNTEAFF.

The CDR3 DNA reads TGTGCCAGCGGGACAGGGCCCTTCAATGAGCAGTTCTTC. This codes for CASGTGPFNEQFF. The chain recombines TRBV2 with TRBJ2-1; 9 bases fit TRBD1. The CDR3 consists of 13 residues. Unmatched junction bases numbered 5, after V lost 8 bases and J lost 6 bases. Germline V gene sequence: CDR1 SNHLY, CDR2 FYNNEI.

The V and J genes are TRBV4-2 and TRBJ1-1; 9 nucleotides agree with TRBD1. Trimming cost V 5 bases and J 1 base; bases outside gene matches: 8. This CDR3 is built from 16 residues. Germline values: CDR1 LGHNA, CDR2 YNFKEQ. The CDR3 here is CASSTGRTGANTEAFF. In DNA, the CDR3 is TGTGCCAGCAGCACTGGCAGGACAGGGGCGAACACTGAAGCTTTCTTT.

The rearrangement joins TRBV4-1 to TRBJ2-7; 8 positions match TRBD2. The germline V gene has CDR1 MGHRA and CDR2 YSYEKL. The CDR3 is 15 amino acids. Germline trimming cut 0 bases from V and 2 bases from J; bases unmatched to any gene: 3. The CDR3 here is CASSQESGRAYEQYF. CDR3 nucleotide sequence: TGCGCCAGCAGCCAAGAGTCCGGGAGGGCCTACGAGCAGTACTTC.

In regard to this clone: The DNA is omitted, as the CDR3 cannot be located on it reliably, and the CDR3 follows TCRdb's listing. The chain couples TRBV21-1 to TRBJ1-5; the table's D call TRBD1 went unverified against the DNA. TRBV21-1 is a known pseudogene. The CDR3 has 17 residues if both end residues are counted. CDR3 sequence reads: CASSKAWGQGSHQPQHF.

This rearrangement joins TRBV24-1 to TRBJ1-1, with TRBD1 as a possible D gene (5 bases). Germline CDR1 is KGHDR and CDR2 is SFDVKD. V lost 4 bases, J lost 7 bases, and 6 bases lay in between. This CDR3 is 11 amino acids long. CDR3 residues: CATSEGDEAFF. The CDR3 DNA reads TGTGCCACCAGTGAAGGGGATGAAGCTTTCTTT.

In its sample, this clone was seen once. This rearrangement joins TRBV19 to TRBJ1-1, with a weak D call TRBD1 (6 bases). The germline V gene encodes CDR1 LNHDA and CDR2 SQIVND (reference sequence). Trimming pared 4 bases from V and 5 bases from J, leaving 17 bases between. The CDR3 totals 15 residues. CDR3 sequence reads: CASSNPQGRNTEAFF. As DNA, the CDR3 is TGTGCCAGTAGTAACCCACAGGGCCGGAATACTGAAGCTTTCTTT. Based on the CDR3 plus reference TRBV19 and TRBJ1-1, the full variable domain is DGGITQSPKYLFRKEGQNVTLSCEQNLNHDAMYWYRQDPGQGLRLIYYSQIVNDFQKGDIAEGYSVSREKKESFPLTVTSAQKNPTAFYLCASSNPQGRNTEAFFGQGTRLTVV.

For the CDR3, the DNA is TGTGCCAGCAGCTTAGATGAGGCGGCCCGGGTAGGCGGCTACACCTTC. This encodes CASSLDEAARVGGYTF. V and J are TRBV7-2 and TRBJ1-2; D gene uncertain. V was cut by 1 base and J by 8 bases, with 20 bases left in between. CDR1 is SGHTA, CDR2 FQGNSA, per germline. The CDR3 covers 16 residues. Full variable domain (remainder filled in from reference TRBV7-2 and TRBJ1-2): GAGVSQSPSNKVTEKGKDVELRCDPISGHTALYWYRQSLGQGLEFLIYFQGNSAPDKSGLPSDRFSAERTGGSVSTLTIQRTQQEDSAVYLCASSLDEAARVGGYTFGSGTRLTVV.

This chain uses TRBV11-3 with TRBJ2-2, with TRBD1 as a possible D gene (6 bases). The V gene lost 3 bases and the J gene lost 0 bases, with 8 bases spanning the gap. The CDR3 spans 15 residues. Looked up from germline, CDR1 is SGHNT and CDR2 is YENEEA. In DNA form, the CDR3 reads TGTGCCAGCAGCTTTGGACAGTCGAACACCGGGGAGCTGTTTTTT. Its translation: CASSFGQSNTGELFF.

The chain has TRBV10-3 and TRBJ1-2, with TRBD1 identical over 8 bases. J lost 3 bases, V lost 6 bases, and 0 bases had no gene match. This CDR3 has 12 residues. Looked up from germline, CDR1 is ENHRY and CDR2 is SYGVKD. The CDR3 loop reads CAIRTGDYGYTF. The CDR3 DNA follows: TGTGCCATCAGGACAGGGGACTATGGCTACACCTTC.